The 32 T cell receptor beta chains below come from one sample, sequenced in a study of cytomegalovirus exposure and HLA in healthy donors. PCR employed 60 Vbeta and 13 Jbeta primers. TCRdb keeps only in-frame clones here, not all; method: immunoSEQ multiplex PCR. The data contain some 57,000 clones, roughly 90% of them singletons. Sequenced sample: PBMCs. All receptors derive from a man in his thirties or forties in good health and CMV-seropositive.

The rearrangement links TRBV7-9 to TRBJ2-1, with 11 bases matching TRBD2. The CDR3 has 16 residues. Germline CDR1 is SEHNR and CDR2 is FQNEAQ (reference sequence). J gave up 4 bases and V 6 bases, and 8 bases lay outside the gene matches. The CDR3 sequence is CASSSTGTSGYNEQFF. The CDR3 nucleotides are TGTGCCAGCAGTTCGACCGGGACTAGCGGTTACAATGAGCAGTTCTTC.

This clone was observed a single time. The chain uses TRBV10-3 and TRBJ1-2; D is possibly TRBD1 (5 bases). V was clipped by 4 bases and J by 2 bases, with 8 bases between them. CDR3 size: 13 residues. CDR1 and CDR2 from the germline V gene are ENHRY and SYGVKD. The CDR3 loop reads CAISAGENYGYTF. The DNA of the CDR3 is TGTGCCATCAGTGCGGGGGAAAACTATGGCTACACCTTC.

The CDR3 loop reads CASSLSPGTGAYEQYF. The CDR3 region has the DNA TGTGCCAGCAGCTTATCTCCCGGGACAGGGGCCTACGAGCAGTACTTC. This chain uses TRBV11-1 with TRBJ2-7; 10 nucleotides line up with TRBD1. The CDR3 is made up of 16 amino acids. Trimming cost V 2 bases and J 2 bases; bases outside gene matches: 6. The germline gives CDR1 SGHAT, CDR2 FQDESV (reference sequence).

The V and J genes are TRBV6-1 and TRBJ2-1, with TRBD2 as a possible D gene (5 bases). CDR1 and CDR2 from the germline V gene are MNHNS and SASEGT. The CDR3 spans 13 residues. V was clipped by 8 bases and J by 7 bases, with 15 bases between them. CDR3 region: CASGRLAENEQFF. The CDR3 DNA is TGTGCCAGCGGAAGGCTAGCCGAAAATGAGCAGTTCTTC.

The chain employs TRBV7-6 and TRBJ1-2; D may be TRBD1 (5 bases). V was clipped by 2 bases and J by 2 bases, with 9 bases between them. CDR1 and CDR2 (germline): SGHVS, FNYEAQ. The CDR3 runs to 14 residues. CDR3 residues: CASSLRPGNYGYTF. Here the CDR3 DNA reads TGTGCCAGCAGCTTACGCCCAGGGAACTATGGCTACACCTTC.

This rearrangement joins TRBV28 to TRBJ2-7, with TRBD1 as a possible D gene (6 bases). Per germline, CDR1 MDHEN and CDR2 SYDVKM. The CDR3 is 14 residues long. The V end lost 3 bases, the J end lost 1 base, and 10 bases lay between the germline ends. The CDR3 sequence: CASSLTGSSYEQYF. DNA for the CDR3: TGTGCCAGCAGTTTGACAGGATCTTCCTACGAGCAGTACTTC.

This chain joins TRBV11-2 and TRBJ2-1; 9 bases line up with TRBD2. With V trimmed by 0 bases and J by 9 bases, 9 bases remained unmatched. The CDR3 spans 16 residues. Per the germline V gene, CDR1 is SGHAT and CDR2 is FQNNGV. The CDR3 region is CASSLDLISGRSEQFF. The CDR3 coding sequence is TGTGCCAGCAGCTTAGATCTAATTAGCGGGAGATCTGAGCAGTTCTTC.

The rearrangement uses TRBV27 and TRBJ2-7, with D possibly being TRBD2 (7 bases). The CDR3 consists of 14 residues. The V end lost 9 bases, the J end lost 5 bases, and 20 bases lay between the germline ends. Germline CDR1 is MNHEY and CDR2 is SMNVEV (reference sequence). For the CDR3, the DNA is TGTGCCAGTCGTTTATGGGGGGGGCGGAACGAGCAGTACTTC. Protein: CASRLWGGRNEQYF.

V and J are TRBV18 and TRBJ2-1; 11 bases agree with TRBD2. The trim removed 4 bases at V and 7 bases at J, leaving 6 bases unmatched. Germline CDR1 reads KGHSH; CDR2 reads LQKENI. The CDR3 totals 15 residues. CDR3 protein: CASSLLAGGLNEQFF. CDR3 nucleotide sequence: TGTGCCAGCTCACTATTAGCGGGAGGGCTAAATGAGCAGTTCTTC.

The V gene is TRBV6-1, the J gene TRBJ1-3; D not resolved. The CDR3 spans 15 residues. V was pared by 4 bases and J by 0 bases, with 10 bases between. CDR1 and CDR2 from the germline V gene are MNHNS and SASEGT. The CDR3 reads CASSGSLNSGNTIYF. Here the CDR3 DNA reads TGTGCCAGCAGTGGGAGTCTCAACTCTGGAAACACCATATATTTT.

This chain connects TRBV28 to TRBJ1-1; no clear D gene. The V end lost 8 bases, the J end lost 1 base, and 11 bases lay between the germline ends. Germline CDR1 and CDR2: MDHEN and SYDVKM. The CDR3 length is 13 residues. Here the CDR3 reads CASAGGGNTEAFF. CDR3 DNA: TGTGCCAGCGCCGGCGGCGGGAACACTGAAGCTTTCTTT.

This clone was detected only once. The chain couples TRBV18 to TRBJ2-3; D might be TRBD2 (6 bases). V lost 0 bases to trimming and J lost 4 bases, with 17 bases between them. The CDR3 spans 17 residues. Looked up from germline, CDR1 is KGHSH and CDR2 is LQKENI. The CDR3 DNA reads as TGTGCCAGCTCACCACCCGGCGGTTCCTCGGGAGCAGATACGCAGTATTTT. Translating it yields CASSPPGGSSGADTQYF.

This clone has only a few counts. This chain links TRBV5-1 with TRBJ1-1; D possibly corresponds to TRBD1 (6 bases). The CDR3 length is 15 residues. Deletions cut 7 bases from V and 7 bases from J, with 23 bases between. Germline-derived CDR1 and CDR2 are SGHRS and YFSETQ. The CDR3 loop is CASPRTGQGLIEAFF. The DNA for the CDR3 is TGCGCCAGCCCCAGAACCGGGCAGGGGCTGATTGAAGCTTTCTTT.

The chain combines TRBV18 with TRBJ1-1; 7 positions agree with TRBD1. The trim removed 3 bases at V and 2 bases at J, leaving 12 bases unmatched. The CDR3 runs 17 residues. Germline CDR1 and CDR2: KGHSH and LQKENI. The CDR3: CASSPIWTGNSNTEAFF. Here the CDR3 DNA reads TGTGCCAGCTCACCGATCTGGACAGGAAACTCCAACACTGAAGCTTTCTTT. The whole variable domain, remainder taken from reference TRBV18 and TRBJ1-1, is NAGVMQNPRHLVRRRGQEARLRCSPMKGHSHVYWYRQLPEEGLKFMVYLQKENIIDESGMPKERFSAEFPKEGPSILRIQQVVRGDSAAYFCASSPIWTGNSNTEAFFGQGTRLTVV.

The rearrangement uses TRBV12-5 and TRBJ2-3; 7 bases line up with TRBD1. Germline CDR1 is LGHNT and CDR2 is FRNRAP. After removal of 1 base from V and 1 base from J, the junction contained 5 bases not matched to a gene. The CDR3 runs 16 residues. CDR3 DNA sequence: TGTGCTAGTGGTTTGGCCCGGGACAGCCGCACAGATACGCAGTATTTT. It encodes CASGLARDSRTDTQYF. The full variable domain, rest sourced from reference TRBV12-5 and TRBJ2-3, is DARVTQTPRHKVTEMGQEVTMRCQPILGHNTVFWYRQTMMQGLELLAYFRNRAPLDDSGMPKDRFSAEMPDATLATLKIQPSEPRDSAVYFCASGLARDSRTDTQYFGPGTRLTVL.

V and J are TRBV30 and TRBJ1-4; D unresolved. Germline values: CDR1 GTSNPN, CDR2 SVGIG (reference sequence). The V and J ends lost 8 bases and 8 bases respectively, with 15 bases between them. The CDR3 has 12 residues. The CDR3 loop reads CASDQSEEKLFF. The CDR3 DNA is TGTGCCAGTGACCAGTCGGAGGAAAAACTGTTTTTT.

The chain carries TRBV11-3 and TRBJ1-1; 10 bases map to TRBD1. Germline V gene sequence: CDR1 SGHNT, CDR2 YENEEA. The trim removed 0 bases at V and 6 bases at J, leaving 4 bases unmatched. This CDR3 has 15 amino acids. The CDR3 region has the DNA TGTGCCAGCAGCTTAGATGGGGACAGGGGCTCTGAAGCTTTCTTT. Its protein product is CASSLDGDRGSEAFF.

J is TRBJ1-1 and V is TRBV28, with a weak D call TRBD1 (5 bases). This CDR3 is built from 16 residues. Germline-derived CDR1 and CDR2 are MDHEN and SYDVKM. V gave up 5 bases and J gave up 5 bases, with 21 bases separating them. The CDR3: CASSPPRDSGGTEAFF. CDR3 DNA: TGTGCCAGCAGTCCCCCCCGGGACTCCGGGGGGACTGAAGCTTTCTTT.

The chain combines TRBV7-3 with TRBJ2-2; tentatively, D is TRBD1 (6 bases). The CDR3 is 14 amino acids. Per germline, CDR1 SGHTA and CDR2 FQGTGA. V was clipped by 4 bases and J by 1 base, with 7 bases between them. CDR3 DNA sequence: TGTGCCAGCAGCTCGACAGGGAACACCGGGGAGCTGTTTTTT. This encodes CASSSTGNTGELFF.

The chain joins TRBV19 to TRBJ1-5; 8 positions agree with TRBD1. The CDR3 has 14 amino acids. Trimming at V came to 9 bases and at J to 6 bases, leaving 10 bases not matched to a gene. The germline V gene encodes CDR1 LNHDA and CDR2 SQIVND (reference sequence). The CDR3 DNA sequence: TGTGCCAGCCACCGACAGGGGTTCTTTCAGCCCCAGCATTTT. It is translated as CASHRQGFFQPQHF.

The V call is TRBV30, the J call TRBJ2-2; the match to TRBD2 covers 10 bases. CDR1 is GTSNPN and CDR2 is SVGIG in the germline V gene (reference sequence). There are 18 residues in the CDR3. V lost 8 bases, J lost 3 bases, and 18 bases stayed unmatched. The CDR3 DNA is TGTGCCGGGAAGCGGGAGCTAGCGGGAGTATTGGACACCGGGGAGCTGTTTTTT. Protein sequence: CAGKRELAGVLDTGELFF. Looking up the rest from reference TRBV30 and TRBJ2-2 gives the full variable domain: SQTIHQWPATLVQPVGSPLSLECTVEGTSNPNLYWYRQAAGRGLQLLFYSVGIGQISSEVPQNLSASRPQDRQFILSSKKLLLSDSGFYLCAGKRELAGVLDTGELFFGEGSRLTVL.

The chain uses TRBV5-1 and TRBJ2-1; 7 nucleotides align to TRBD1. The CDR3 runs 16 residues. Trimming removed 4 bases from V and 4 bases from J; junction bases left unmatched: 11. Per the germline V gene, CDR1 is SGHRS and CDR2 is YFSETQ. The CDR3 loop reads CASSPRSGDSYNEQFF. DNA of the CDR3: TGCGCCAGCAGCCCTAGGTCTGGGGACAGTTACAATGAGCAGTTCTTC.

J is TRBJ1-2 and V is TRBV4-3, with TRBD1 as a possible D gene (6 bases). V was clipped by 4 bases and J by 2 bases, with 11 bases between them. The CDR3 is 14 residues long. Germline CDR1 and CDR2: LGHNA and YSLEER. The CDR3 spells CASSLSDRNYGYTF. The CDR3 bases are TGCGCCAGCAGCCTGTCGGACAGAAACTATGGCTACACCTTC.

The gene calls are TRBV28 and TRBJ1-2; D not resolved. There are 12 residues in the CDR3. Germline V gene sequence: CDR1 MDHEN, CDR2 SYDVKM. The germline V and J ends were trimmed by 4 bases and 10 bases, with 13 bases remaining between them. CDR3 nucleotide sequence: TGTGCCAGCAGTTCAGGCAGTTGGTCCTACACCTTC. It specifies CASSSGSWSYTF.

In its sample, this clone was seen a few times. The V and J genes are TRBV4-3 and TRBJ1-6; 7 bases match TRBD1. Germline values: CDR1 LGHNA, CDR2 YSLEER. J gave up 0 bases and V 8 bases, and 7 bases lay outside the gene matches. The CDR3 runs to 16 residues. As DNA, the CDR3 is TGCGCCAGCGGGCCGGACAGGAGCTCCTATAATTCACCCCTCCACTTT. Amino acid sequence: CASGPDRSSYNSPLHF.

The CDR3 protein is CASSFYEGRNSPLHF. The CDR3 DNA reads TGCGCCAGCAGCTTTTATGAGGGGAGGAATTCACCCCTCCACTTT. This chain links TRBV5-1 with TRBJ1-6; D may be TRBD1 (5 bases). From germline, CDR1 is SGHRS and CDR2 YFSETQ. V was clipped by 2 bases and J by 7 bases, with 13 bases between them. CDR3 length equals 15 residues.

V usage is TRBV9 and J usage is TRBJ2-7; TRBD1 agrees at 8 bases. The germline V gene encodes CDR1 SGDLS and CDR2 YYNGEE. This CDR3 has 14 amino acids. The junction had 5 bases not matched to a gene; V was cut back by 4 bases and J by 2 bases. CDR3 loop: CASSRGQDPYEQYF. Written as DNA, the CDR3 is TGTGCCAGCAGCCGGGGACAGGACCCCTACGAGCAGTACTTC.

V is TRBV6-6 and J is TRBJ1-5, with 8 nucleotides matching TRBD1. V shed 6 bases, J shed 7 bases, and the junction held 8 bases outside the gene matches. This CDR3 has 14 amino acids. Germline V gene sequence: CDR1 MNHNY, CDR2 SVGAGI (reference sequence). The DNA for the CDR3 is TGTGCCAGCAGCATGAGCAGGGGGCAGCAGCCCCAGCATTTT. Protein: CASSMSRGQQPQHF.

V usage is TRBV28 and J usage is TRBJ2-1; 10 bases fit TRBD2. CDR1 MDHEN and CDR2 SYDVKM come from the germline V gene. Trimming removed 3 bases from V and 8 bases from J; junction bases left unmatched: 7. The CDR3 length is 15 residues. This chain's CDR3 is CASSLGASGRDEQFF. DNA for the CDR3: TGTGCCAGCAGTTTGGGGGCTAGCGGGAGAGATGAGCAGTTCTTC.

This chain links TRBV7-2 with TRBJ2-1; D may be TRBD2 (5 bases). Trimming cost V 0 bases and J 1 base, with 7 bases left between them. The germline CDR1 and CDR2 sequences are SGHTA and FQGNSA. The CDR3 is 15 amino acids. CDR3 bases: TGTGCCAGCAGCTTAGCTGAGCGGTCCTACAATGAGCAGTTCTTC. This encodes CASSLAERSYNEQFF.

This rearrangement joins TRBV7-2 to TRBJ2-7; 9 bases map to TRBD2. The ends lost 4 bases at V and 1 base at J; junction bases unmatched: 5. The germline gives CDR1 SGHTA, CDR2 FQGNSA. The length of the CDR3 is 15 residues. The CDR3 loop reads CASSSSGTGSYEQYF. Here the CDR3 DNA reads TGTGCCAGCAGCTCTAGCGGGACCGGGTCCTACGAGCAGTACTTC.

This chain joins TRBV5-6 and TRBJ2-4; the D gene is possibly TRBD1 (5 bases). Germline values: CDR1 SGHDT, CDR2 YYEEEE. The germline V and J ends were trimmed by 1 base and 0 bases, with 11 bases remaining between them. The CDR3 has 16 residues. The DNA for the CDR3 is TGTGCCAGCAGCTTGTTAGGGGTACTAGCCAAAAACATTCAGTACTTC. Amino acid sequence: CASSLLGVLAKNIQYF.